A selection of T cell receptor beta chains follows, all from one sample in a study of blood T cell repertoires in COVID-19. Sequenced by immunoSEQ multiplex PCR; TCRdb stores in-frame clones only, minus some. The sample consists of some 70,000 clones, approximately 86% of them appearing once. The sequenced sample consisted of peripheral blood. All receptors come from a woman in her fifties or sixties with acute or convalescent COVID-19. The CDR3 runs from the conserved cysteine through the conserved F or W. Fields, in order: CDR3 length, J gene, D gene, V gene, clone size, CDR3 DNA, CDR3 protein. The D gene is left open where the match is weak. The size field is filled for only some rows; it gives once, few, many or a size class.

cdr3_length: 13
j_call: TRBJ1-1
d_call: NA
v_call: TRBV7-8
clone_size: NA
cdr3_nt: TGTGCCAGCAGCTTACGGACAGATCCCGAAGCTTTCTTT
cdr3_aa: CASSLRTDPEAFF

cdr3_length: 17
j_call: TRBJ2-1
d_call: TRBD2
v_call: TRBV5-1
clone_size: NA
cdr3_nt: TGCGCCAGCAGCTTGGCAGCGGGACTAGCGGGAGCCAATGAGCAGTTCTTC
cdr3_aa: CASSLAAGLAGANEQFF

cdr3_length: 17
j_call: TRBJ2-7
d_call: NA
v_call: TRBV7-9
clone_size: NA
cdr3_nt: TGTGCCAGCAGCTCTACCTTTACCCAGGGATACCCCTACGAGCAGTACTTC
cdr3_aa: CASSSTFTQGYPYEQYF

cdr3_length: 15
j_call: TRBJ1-1
d_call: TRBD1
v_call: TRBV4-2
clone_size: NA
cdr3_nt: TGTGCCAGCAGCAAAACCGGGACAGGGGTGACTGAAGCTTTCTTT
cdr3_aa: CASSKTGTGVTEAFF

cdr3_length: 13
j_call: TRBJ1-3
d_call: NA
v_call: TRBV5-1
clone_size: NA
cdr3_nt: TGCGCCAGCAGCTTGACAGGTGGTGACACCATATATTTT
cdr3_aa: CASSLTGGDTIYF

cdr3_length: 16
j_call: TRBJ1-6
d_call: NA
v_call: TRBV7-9
clone_size: NA
cdr3_nt: TGTGCCAGCAGCGGAGGGTCCCTCTCCGATAATTCACCCCTCCACTTT
cdr3_aa: CASSGGSLSDNSPLHF

cdr3_length: 16
j_call: TRBJ2-3
d_call: TRBD2
v_call: TRBV5-1
clone_size: NA
cdr3_nt: TGCGCCAGCTTCGCAGGCGGGGGGCCGCGCACAGATACGCAGTATTTT
cdr3_aa: CASFAGGGPRTDTQYF

cdr3_length: 15
j_call: TRBJ1-6
d_call: TRBD1
v_call: TRBV19
clone_size: once
cdr3_nt: TGTGCCAGTAGTATCCGACAGGGCAATAATTCACCCCTCCACTTT
cdr3_aa: CASSIRQGNNSPLHF

cdr3_length: 14
j_call: TRBJ2-1
d_call: TRBD2
v_call: TRBV7-2
clone_size: NA
cdr3_nt: TGTGCCAGCAGCTTGACTAGCGGGAGAAATGAGCAGTTCTTC
cdr3_aa: CASSLTSGRNEQFF

cdr3_length: 15
j_call: TRBJ2-1
d_call: TRBD1
v_call: TRBV28
clone_size: NA
cdr3_nt: TGTGCCAGCAGTTTAATTGGGACAGGGGGCAATGAGCAGTTCTTC
cdr3_aa: CASSLIGTGGNEQFF

cdr3_length: 14
j_call: TRBJ2-7
d_call: NA
v_call: TRBV18
clone_size: NA
cdr3_nt: TGTGCCAGCTCACCACTTCAGGACTCCTACGAGCAGTACTTC
cdr3_aa: CASSPLQDSYEQYF

cdr3_length: 16
j_call: TRBJ2-2
d_call: TRBD2
v_call: TRBV28
clone_size: NA
cdr3_nt: TGTGCCAGCAGGGGACTAGCGGGGAAGGACACCGGGGAGCTGTTTTTT
cdr3_aa: CASRGLAGKDTGELFF

cdr3_length: 15
j_call: TRBJ2-3
d_call: TRBD2
v_call: TRBV5-4
clone_size: NA
cdr3_nt: TGTGCCAGCAGCTTTCTTGCGGGGGGCACAGATACGCAGTATTTT
cdr3_aa: CASSFLAGGTDTQYF

cdr3_length: 16
j_call: TRBJ2-3
d_call: NA
v_call: TRBV7-9
clone_size: NA
cdr3_nt: TGTGCCAGCACGCCTAAGGCAGGGGTCGGTAGAGATACGCAGTATTTT
cdr3_aa: CASTPKAGVGRDTQYF

cdr3_length: 13
j_call: TRBJ1-1
d_call: TRBD1
v_call: TRBV6-5
clone_size: NA
cdr3_nt: TGTGCCAGCAGTATGGACAGGGACACTGAAGCTTTCTTT
cdr3_aa: CASSMDRDTEAFF

cdr3_length: 17
j_call: TRBJ1-5
d_call: NA
v_call: TRBV5-8
clone_size: NA
cdr3_nt: TGTGCCAGCAGCCACGCCGGGACACTACCCTCGGACCAGCCCCAGCATTTT
cdr3_aa: CASSHAGTLPSDQPQHF

cdr3_length: 16
j_call: TRBJ1-1
d_call: TRBD1
v_call: TRBV15
clone_size: once
cdr3_nt: TGTGCCACCAGCAGAGTCGACAGGGGAGTCGACACTGAAGCTTTCTTT
cdr3_aa: CATSRVDRGVDTEAFF

cdr3_length: 12
j_call: TRBJ2-3
d_call: NA
v_call: TRBV9
clone_size: NA
cdr3_nt: TGTGCCAGCAGCGCCATCACAGATACGCAGTATTTT
cdr3_aa: CASSAITDTQYF

cdr3_length: 18
j_call: TRBJ2-5
d_call: TRBD2
v_call: TRBV5-1
clone_size: NA
cdr3_nt: TGCGCCAGCAGCTTGGCCTATGGTGGCGGGGGGGCCGTAGAGACCCAGTACTTC
cdr3_aa: CASSLAYGGGGAVETQYF

cdr3_length: 14
j_call: TRBJ2-1
d_call: NA
v_call: TRBV29-1
clone_size: NA
cdr3_nt: TGCAGCGGGGGGGGAGACAGGTCCCACAATGAGCAGTTCTTC
cdr3_aa: CSGGGDRSHNEQFF

cdr3_length: 20
j_call: TRBJ2-1
d_call: TRBD2
v_call: TRBV9
clone_size: NA
cdr3_nt: TGTGCCAGCAGCGTTAGCTGGGGGGGGACTAGCGTAAACTCCTACAATGAGCAGTTCTTC
cdr3_aa: CASSVSWGGTSVNSYNEQFF

cdr3_length: 15
j_call: TRBJ1-6
d_call: NA
v_call: TRBV19
clone_size: NA
cdr3_nt: TGTGCCAGTAGTAAATCCGACAGGTATAATTCACCCCTCCACTTT
cdr3_aa: CASSKSDRYNSPLHF

cdr3_length: 13
j_call: TRBJ2-1
d_call: TRBD2
v_call: TRBV12-3/TRBV12-4
clone_size: NA
cdr3_nt: TGTGCCAGCAGACTAGCGGGGGGGGACGAGCAGTTCTTC
cdr3_aa: CASRLAGGDEQFF

cdr3_length: 16
j_call: TRBJ1-6
d_call: TRBD1
v_call: TRBV30
clone_size: NA
cdr3_nt: TGTGCCTGGAAGGGGACAGCGAGCTCCTATAATTCACCCCTCCACTTT
cdr3_aa: CAWKGTASSYNSPLHF

cdr3_length: 13
j_call: TRBJ2-1
d_call: NA
v_call: TRBV5-5
clone_size: NA
cdr3_nt: TGTGCCAGCAGCTCCGGGGAGTACAATGAGCAGTTCTTC
cdr3_aa: CASSSGEYNEQFF

cdr3_length: 14
j_call: TRBJ1-1
d_call: NA
v_call: TRBV7-9
clone_size: few
cdr3_nt: TGTGCCAGCAGCTTATCACGGTTAAACACTGAAGCTTTCTTT
cdr3_aa: CASSLSRLNTEAFF

cdr3_length: 17
j_call: TRBJ1-1
d_call: TRBD1
v_call: TRBV28
clone_size: NA
cdr3_nt: TGTGCCAGCAGTGGCTCTGGGACAGGCGGACAGAACACTGAAGCTTTCTTT
cdr3_aa: CASSGSGTGGQNTEAFF

cdr3_length: 16
j_call: TRBJ2-1
d_call: TRBD2
v_call: TRBV6-1
clone_size: NA
cdr3_nt: TGTGCCAGCAGTGTTCGGACTAGCGGGAGGGCCAATGAGCAGTTCTTC
cdr3_aa: CASSVRTSGRANEQFF

cdr3_length: 14
j_call: TRBJ2-1
d_call: TRBD1
v_call: TRBV6-5
clone_size: NA
cdr3_nt: TGTGCCAGCCGTATCAGGGGGACCTACAATGAGCAGTTCTTC
cdr3_aa: CASRIRGTYNEQFF

cdr3_length: 14
j_call: TRBJ1-1
d_call: TRBD1
v_call: TRBV30
clone_size: NA
cdr3_nt: TGTGCCTGGAAATGGACAGGGGCCGACTTTGAAGCTTTCTTT
cdr3_aa: CAWKWTGADFEAFF

cdr3_length: 14
j_call: TRBJ1-2
d_call: TRBD1
v_call: TRBV14
clone_size: NA
cdr3_nt: TGTGCCAGCAGCCAAGCCCGGGACAGTGGCGGCTACACCTTC
cdr3_aa: CASSQARDSGGYTF